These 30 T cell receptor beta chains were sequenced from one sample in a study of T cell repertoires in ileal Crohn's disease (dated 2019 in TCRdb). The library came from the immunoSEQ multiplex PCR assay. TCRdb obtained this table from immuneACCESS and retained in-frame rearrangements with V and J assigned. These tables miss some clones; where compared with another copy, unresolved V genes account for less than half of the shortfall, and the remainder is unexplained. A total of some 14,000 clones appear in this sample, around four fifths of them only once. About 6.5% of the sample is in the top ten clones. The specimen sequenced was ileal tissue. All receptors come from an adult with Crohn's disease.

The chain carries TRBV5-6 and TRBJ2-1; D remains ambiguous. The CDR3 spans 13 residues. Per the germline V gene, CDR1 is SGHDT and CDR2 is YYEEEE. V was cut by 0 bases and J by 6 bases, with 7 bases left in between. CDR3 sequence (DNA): TGTGCCAGCAGCTTGGCCAAGCGCAATGAGCAGTTCTTC. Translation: CASSLAKRNEQFF.

The CDR3 region is CASSVDLPPGEQYF. CDR3 DNA sequence: TGTGCCAGCAGCGTAGACCTCCCTCCGGGCGAGCAGTACTTC. The gene calls are TRBV9 and TRBJ2-7; D gene uncertain. V lost 0 bases, J lost 6 bases, and 13 bases lay in between. This CDR3 is built from 14 residues. Germline assignment: CDR1 SGDLS and CDR2 YYNGEE. Full variable domain (remainder filled in from reference TRBV9 and TRBJ2-7): DSGVTQTPKHLITATGQRVTLRCSPRSGDLSVYWYQQSLDQGLQFLIQYYNGEERAKGNILERFSAQQFPDLHSELNLSSLELGDSALYFCASSVDLPPGEQYFGPGTRLTVT.

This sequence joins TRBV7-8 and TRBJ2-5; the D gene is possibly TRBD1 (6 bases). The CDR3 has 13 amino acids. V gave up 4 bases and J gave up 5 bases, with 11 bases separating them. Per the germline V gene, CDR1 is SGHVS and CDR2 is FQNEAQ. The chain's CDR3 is CASSYRVAETQYF. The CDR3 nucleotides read TGTGCCAGCAGCTACAGGGTTGCGGAGACCCAGTACTTC.

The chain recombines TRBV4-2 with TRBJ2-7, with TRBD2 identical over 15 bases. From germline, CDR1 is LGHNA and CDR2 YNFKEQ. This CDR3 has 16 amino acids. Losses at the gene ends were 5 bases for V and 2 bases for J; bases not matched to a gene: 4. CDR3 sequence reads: CASSYGLAGGAYEQYF. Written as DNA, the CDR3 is TGTGCCAGCAGCTACGGACTAGCGGGGGGGGCCTACGAGCAGTACTTC.

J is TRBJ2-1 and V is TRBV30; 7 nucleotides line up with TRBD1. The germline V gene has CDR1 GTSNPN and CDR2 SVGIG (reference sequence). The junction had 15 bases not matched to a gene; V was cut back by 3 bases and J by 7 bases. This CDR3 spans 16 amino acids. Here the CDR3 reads CAWRGPGQNVKNEQFF. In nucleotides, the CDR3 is TGTGCCTGGAGGGGACCGGGACAGAATGTAAAGAATGAGCAGTTCTTC.

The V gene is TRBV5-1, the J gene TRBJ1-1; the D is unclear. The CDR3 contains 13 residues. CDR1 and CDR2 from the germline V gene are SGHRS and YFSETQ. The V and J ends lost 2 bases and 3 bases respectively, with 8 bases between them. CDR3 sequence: CASSLFRDTEAFF. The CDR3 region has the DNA TGCGCCAGCAGCTTATTCCGGGACACTGAAGCTTTCTTT.

CDR3 sequence reads: CSAREGYEQYF. Here the CDR3 DNA reads TGCAGTGCTAGGGAGGGCTACGAGCAGTACTTC. The V gene is TRBV20-1, the J gene TRBJ2-7; D perhaps matches TRBD2 (6 bases). V was cut by 3 bases and J by 3 bases, with 6 bases left in between. This CDR3 has 11 amino acids. The germline CDR1 and CDR2 sequences are DFQATT and SNEGSKA (reference sequence).

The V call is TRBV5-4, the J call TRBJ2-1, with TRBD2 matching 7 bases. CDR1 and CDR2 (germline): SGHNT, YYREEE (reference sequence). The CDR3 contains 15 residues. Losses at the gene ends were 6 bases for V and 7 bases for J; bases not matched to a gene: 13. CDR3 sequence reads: CASTPPSGKGNEQFF. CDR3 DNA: TGTGCCAGCACCCCACCAAGCGGGAAAGGGAATGAGCAGTTCTTC.

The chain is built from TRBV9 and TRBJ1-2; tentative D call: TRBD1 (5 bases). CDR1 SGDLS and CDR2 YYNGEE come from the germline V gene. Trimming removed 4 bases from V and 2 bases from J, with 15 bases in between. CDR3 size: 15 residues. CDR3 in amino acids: CASSPRGGGNYGYTF. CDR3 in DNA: TGTGCCAGCAGCCCTCGTGGGGGGGGGAACTATGGCTACACCTTC.

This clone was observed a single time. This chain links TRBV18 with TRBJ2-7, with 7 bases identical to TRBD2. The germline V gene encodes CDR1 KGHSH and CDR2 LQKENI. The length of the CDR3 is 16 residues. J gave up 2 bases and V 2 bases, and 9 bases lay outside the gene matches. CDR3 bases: TGTGCCAGCTCACCATTTTCTACGGGAGGAACCTACGAGCAGTACTTC. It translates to CASSPFSTGGTYEQYF.

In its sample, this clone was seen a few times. The chain's CDR3 is CASSLAVLARSGELFF. The DNA for the CDR3 is TGCGCCAGCAGCTTGGCGGTACTAGCTAGATCCGGGGAGCTGTTTTTT. The chain has TRBV5-1 and TRBJ2-2, with D tentatively TRBD2 (6 bases). This CDR3 region has 16 residues. Germline loops: CDR1 SGHRS, CDR2 YFSETQ. With 0 bases removed from V and 6 bases from J, the gap between germline ends came to 15 bases. Full variable domain (remainder filled in from reference TRBV5-1 and TRBJ2-2): KAGVTQTPRYLIKTRGQQVTLSCSPISGHRSVSWYQQTPGQGLQFLFEYFSETQRNKGNFPGRFSGRQFSNSRSEMNVSTLELGDSALYLCASSLAVLARSGELFFGEGSRLTVL.

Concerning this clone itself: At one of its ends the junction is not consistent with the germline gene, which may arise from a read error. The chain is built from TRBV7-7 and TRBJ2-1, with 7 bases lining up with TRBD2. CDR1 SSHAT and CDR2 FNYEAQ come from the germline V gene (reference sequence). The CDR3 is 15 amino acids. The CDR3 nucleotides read TGTGCTAGCAGCCCACGCGGGGGAACCTACAATGAGCAGTTCTTC. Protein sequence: CASSPRGGTYNEQFF.

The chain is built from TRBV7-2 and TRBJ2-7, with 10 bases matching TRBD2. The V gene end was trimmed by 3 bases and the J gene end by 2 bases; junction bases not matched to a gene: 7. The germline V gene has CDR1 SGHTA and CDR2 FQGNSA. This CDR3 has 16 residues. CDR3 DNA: TGTGCCAGCAGCTTCACTAGCGGGGCGAACCCCTACGAGCAGTACTTC. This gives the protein CASSFTSGANPYEQYF.

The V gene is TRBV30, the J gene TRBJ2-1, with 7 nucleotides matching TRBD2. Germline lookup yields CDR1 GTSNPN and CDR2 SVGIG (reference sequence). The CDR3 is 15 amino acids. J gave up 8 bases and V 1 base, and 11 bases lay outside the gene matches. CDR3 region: CAWSEGRSGTDEQFF. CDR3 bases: TGTGCCTGGAGTGAGGGGAGGAGCGGGACTGATGAGCAGTTCTTC. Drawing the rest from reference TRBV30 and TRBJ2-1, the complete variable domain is SQTIHQWPATLVQPVGSPLSLECTVEGTSNPNLYWYRQAAGRGLQLLFYSVGIGQISSEVPQNLSASRPQDRQFILSSKKLLLSDSGFYLCAWSEGRSGTDEQFFGPGTRLTVL.

CDR3 in DNA: TGTGCCAGCAGACAACAGGCCACCGGGGAGCTGTTTTTT. It codes for CASRQQATGELFF. The chain combines TRBV6-6 with TRBJ2-2; a possible D gene is TRBD1 (5 bases). The CDR3 sequence is 13 residues long. V dropped 6 bases and J dropped 4 bases, with 9 bases sitting between them. The germline V gene has CDR1 MNHNY and CDR2 SVGAGI (reference sequence).

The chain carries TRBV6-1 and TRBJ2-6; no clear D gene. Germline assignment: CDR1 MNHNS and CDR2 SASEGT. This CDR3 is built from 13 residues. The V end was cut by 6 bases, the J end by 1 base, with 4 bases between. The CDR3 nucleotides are TGTGCCAGCAGCGGGTCTGGGGCCAACGTCCTGACTTTC. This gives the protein CASSGSGANVLTF.

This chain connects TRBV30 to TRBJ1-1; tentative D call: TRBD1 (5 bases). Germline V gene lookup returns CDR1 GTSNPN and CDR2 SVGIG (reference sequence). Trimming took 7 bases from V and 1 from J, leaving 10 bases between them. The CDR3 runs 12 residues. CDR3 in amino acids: CAYRQGNTEAFF. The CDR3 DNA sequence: TGTGCCTACAGGCAGGGGAACACTGAAGCTTTCTTT.

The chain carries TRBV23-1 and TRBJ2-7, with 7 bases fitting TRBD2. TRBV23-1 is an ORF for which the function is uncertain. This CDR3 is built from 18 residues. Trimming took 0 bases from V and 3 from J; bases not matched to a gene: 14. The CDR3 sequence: CASSQSLLPAGDRYEQYF. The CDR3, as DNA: TGCGCCAGCAGTCAATCTCTCCTCCCCGCGGGAGACCGCTACGAGCAGTACTTC.

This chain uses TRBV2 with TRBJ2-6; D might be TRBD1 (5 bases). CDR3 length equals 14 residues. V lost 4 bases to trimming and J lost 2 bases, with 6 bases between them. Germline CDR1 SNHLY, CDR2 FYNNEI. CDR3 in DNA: TGTGCCAGCAGTGGGACAACTGGGGCCAACGTCCTGACTTTC. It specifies CASSGTTGANVLTF.

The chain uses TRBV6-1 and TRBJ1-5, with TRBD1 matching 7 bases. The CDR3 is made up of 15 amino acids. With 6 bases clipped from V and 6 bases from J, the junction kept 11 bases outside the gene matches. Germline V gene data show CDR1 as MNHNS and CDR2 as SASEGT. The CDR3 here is CASSPGTDLFQPQHF. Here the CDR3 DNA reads TGTGCCAGCAGCCCTGGGACAGATTTATTTCAGCCCCAGCATTTT.

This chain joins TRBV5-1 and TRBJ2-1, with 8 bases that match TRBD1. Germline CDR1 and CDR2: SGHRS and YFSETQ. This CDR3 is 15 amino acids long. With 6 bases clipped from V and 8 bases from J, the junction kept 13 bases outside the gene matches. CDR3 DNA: TGCGCCAGCATACGGGGGCAGGGGGCGCAGGATGAGCAGTTCTTC. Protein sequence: CASIRGQGAQDEQFF. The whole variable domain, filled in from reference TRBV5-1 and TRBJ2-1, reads KAGVTQTPRYLIKTRGQQVTLSCSPISGHRSVSWYQQTPGQGLQFLFEYFSETQRNKGNFPGRFSGRQFSNSRSEMNVSTLELGDSALYLCASIRGQGAQDEQFFGPGTRLTVL.

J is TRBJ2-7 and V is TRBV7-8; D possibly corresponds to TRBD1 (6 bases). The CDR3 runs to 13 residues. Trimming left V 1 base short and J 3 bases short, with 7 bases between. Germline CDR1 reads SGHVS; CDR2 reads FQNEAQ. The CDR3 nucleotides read TGTGCCAGCAGCTTAGGAGGGGGCTACGAGCAGTACTTC. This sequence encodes CASSLGGGYEQYF.

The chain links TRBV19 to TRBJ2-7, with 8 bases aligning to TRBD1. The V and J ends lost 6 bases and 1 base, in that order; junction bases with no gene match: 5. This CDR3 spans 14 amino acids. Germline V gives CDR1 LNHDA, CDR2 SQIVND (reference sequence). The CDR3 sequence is CASRKDRGSYEQYF. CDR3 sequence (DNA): TGTGCCAGTAGGAAAGACAGGGGATCCTACGAGCAGTACTTC.

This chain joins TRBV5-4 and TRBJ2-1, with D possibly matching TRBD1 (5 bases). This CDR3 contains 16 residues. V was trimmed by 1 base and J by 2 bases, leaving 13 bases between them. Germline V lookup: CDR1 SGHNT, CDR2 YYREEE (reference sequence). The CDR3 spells CASSLSQGNTYNEQFF. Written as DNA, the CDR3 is TGTGCCAGCAGCTTGTCGCAGGGTAACACCTACAATGAGCAGTTCTTC. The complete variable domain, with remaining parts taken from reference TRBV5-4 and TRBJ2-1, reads ETGVTQSPTHLIKTRGQQVTLRCSSQSGHNTVSWYQQALGQGPQFIFQYYREEENGRGNFPPRFSGLQFPNYSSELNVNALELDDSALYLCASSLSQGNTYNEQFFGPGTRLTVL.

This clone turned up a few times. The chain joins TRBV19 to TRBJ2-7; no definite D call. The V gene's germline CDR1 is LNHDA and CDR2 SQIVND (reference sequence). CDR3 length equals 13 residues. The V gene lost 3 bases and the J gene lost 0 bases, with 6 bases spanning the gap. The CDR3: CASSMYSSYEQYF. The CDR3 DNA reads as TGTGCCAGTAGTATGTACAGCTCCTACGAGCAGTACTTC. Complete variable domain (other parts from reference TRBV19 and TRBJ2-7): DGGITQSPKYLFRKEGQNVTLSCEQNLNHDAMYWYRQDPGQGLRLIYYSQIVNDFQKGDIAEGYSVSREKKESFPLTVTSAQKNPTAFYLCASSMYSSYEQYFGPGTRLTVT.

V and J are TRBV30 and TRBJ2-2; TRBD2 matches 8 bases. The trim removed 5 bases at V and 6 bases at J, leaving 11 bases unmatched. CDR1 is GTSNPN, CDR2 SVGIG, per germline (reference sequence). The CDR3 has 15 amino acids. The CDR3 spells CAWGAGTRVAGELFF. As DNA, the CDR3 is TGTGCCTGGGGCGCCGGGACTAGAGTCGCCGGGGAGCTGTTTTTT.

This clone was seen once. The CDR3, as DNA: TGCGCCAGCAGCTTGGGACTAGCGGGAGGTAGGTCCTACGAGCAGTACTTC. Encoded protein: CASSLGLAGGRSYEQYF. The V gene is TRBV5-1, the J gene TRBJ2-7, with 13 nucleotides matching TRBD2. The CDR3 runs to 17 residues. V was clipped by 0 bases and J by 1 base; unmatched bases: 4. Germline-derived CDR1 and CDR2 are SGHRS and YFSETQ. Drawing the rest from reference TRBV5-1 and TRBJ2-7, the complete variable domain is KAGVTQTPRYLIKTRGQQVTLSCSPISGHRSVSWYQQTPGQGLQFLFEYFSETQRNKGNFPGRFSGRQFSNSRSEMNVSTLELGDSALYLCASSLGLAGGRSYEQYFGPGTRLTVT.

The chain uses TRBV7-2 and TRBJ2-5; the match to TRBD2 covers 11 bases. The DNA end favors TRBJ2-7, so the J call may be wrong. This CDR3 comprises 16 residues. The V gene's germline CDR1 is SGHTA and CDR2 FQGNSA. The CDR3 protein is CASSRRGLAASYEQYF. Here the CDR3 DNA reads TGTGCCAGCAGCCGGCGGGGACTAGCGGCATCCTACGAGCAGTACTTC.

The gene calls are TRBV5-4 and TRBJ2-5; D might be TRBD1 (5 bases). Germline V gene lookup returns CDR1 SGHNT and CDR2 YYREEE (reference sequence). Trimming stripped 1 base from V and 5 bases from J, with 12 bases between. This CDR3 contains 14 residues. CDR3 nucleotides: TGTGCCAGCAGCTTGTCAATTCAGGGTGAGACCCAGTACTTC. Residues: CASSLSIQGETQYF.

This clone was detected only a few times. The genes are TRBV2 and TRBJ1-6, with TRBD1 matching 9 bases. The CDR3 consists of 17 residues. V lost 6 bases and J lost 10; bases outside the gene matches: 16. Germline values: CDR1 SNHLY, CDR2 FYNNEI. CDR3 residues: CASRKPGQGPGGSPLHF. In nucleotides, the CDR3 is TGTGCCAGCAGGAAGCCGGGACAGGGTCCCGGAGGGTCACCCCTCCACTTT. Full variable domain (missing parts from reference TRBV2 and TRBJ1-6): EPEVTQTPSHQVTQMGQEVILRCVPISNHLYFYWYRQILGQKVEFLVSFYNNEISEKSEIFDDQFSVERPDGSNFTLKIRSTKLEDSAMYFCASRKPGQGPGGSPLHFGNGTRLTVT.